Below are 18 T cell receptor beta chains sequenced from a single sample in a study of shared clonotypes between healthy human individuals. The repertoire was sequenced with immunoSEQ multiplex PCR; TCRdb's copy has only in-frame clones and lacks some. The sample lists around 1.6 million clones, nearly 99% occurring once. Sequencing was done on a sample of naive CD4+ T cells sorted from blood. Subset indicated: CD45RA+ positively selected. The receptors shown here come from a man aged 25-40 years in good health.

The V and J genes are TRBV2 and TRBJ2-7; no clear D. The V gene lost 8 bases and the J gene lost 2 bases, with 16 bases spanning the gap. Germline CDR1 reads SNHLY; CDR2 reads FYNNEI. The CDR3 loop spans 14 amino acids. CDR3 residues: CASCYQRSAYEQYF. CDR3 nucleotide sequence: TGTGCCAGCTGCTACCAGCGAAGTGCCTACGAGCAGTACTTC. The full variable domain, in which reference TRBV2 and TRBJ2-7 provide the parts outside the CDR3, is EPEVTQTPSHQVTQMGQEVILRCVPISNHLYFYWYRQILGQKVEFLVSFYNNEISEKSEIFDDQFSVERPDGSNFTLKIRSTKLEDSAMYFCASCYQRSAYEQYFGPGTRLTVT.

DNA for the CDR3: TGTGCCAGCAGCCCTTCTAGCGCAGGGAACTCCTACAATGAGCAGTTCTTC. This encodes CASSPSSAGNSYNEQFF. This chain connects TRBV7-9 to TRBJ2-1, with D perhaps matching TRBD2 (6 bases). This CDR3 comprises 17 residues. Trimming shortened V by 5 bases and J by 0 bases, and 17 bases separated the two germline ends. Germline CDR1 and CDR2: SEHNR and FQNEAQ (reference sequence).

The CDR3 bases are TGTGCCAGCAGCCGCCTTACAGGGACCACCGGGGAGCTGTTTTTT. It yields the protein CASSRLTGTTGELFF. V and J are TRBV6-1 and TRBJ2-2, with D possibly TRBD1 on 6 matching bases. The CDR3 has 15 amino acids. Germline V gene lookup returns CDR1 MNHNS and CDR2 SASEGT. V was shortened by 6 bases and J by 4 bases, with 15 bases between the two germline ends.

The genes are TRBV9 and TRBJ2-5; 9 positions match TRBD1. Losses at the gene ends were 2 bases for V and 1 base for J; bases not matched to a gene: 3. The CDR3 is 15 residues long. Germline V gives CDR1 SGDLS, CDR2 YYNGEE. In DNA, the CDR3 is TGTGCCAGCAGCGTTTGGACAGGGGCCCAAGAGACCCAGTACTTC. This codes for CASSVWTGAQETQYF.

A single count supports this clone. The genes are TRBV11-1 and TRBJ2-7; no clear D gene. The CDR3 is 14 amino acids. With 5 bases removed from V and 3 bases from J, the gap between germline ends came to 14 bases. Germline lookup yields CDR1 SGHAT and CDR2 FQDESV (reference sequence). CDR3: CASSPELYDYEQYF. CDR3 nucleotides: TGTGCCAGCAGCCCCGAGCTTTACGACTACGAGCAGTACTTC.

With regard to this clone: Other DNA sequences in the same sample also yield this CDR3. The chain uses TRBV6-5 and TRBJ2-7; tentatively, D is TRBD2 (5 bases). V dropped 6 bases and J dropped 4 bases, with 10 bases sitting between them. Germline CDR1 and CDR2: MNHEY and SVGAGI. The length of the CDR3 is 12 residues. The CDR3 DNA reads TGTGCCAGCAGGGGTGGGAGTTACGAGCAGTACTTC. Translating gives CASRGGSYEQYF.

The CDR3 DNA is TGTGCCAGCATGGTACAGGATACGCAGTATTTT. Translation: CASMVQDTQYF. The chain uses TRBV2 and TRBJ2-3; no firm D call. Germline loops: CDR1 SNHLY, CDR2 FYNNEI. Trimming left V 7 bases short and J 6 bases short, with 8 bases between. The CDR3 contains 11 residues.

This chain uses TRBV30 with TRBJ1-3; D is ambiguous. This CDR3 contains 11 residues. CDR1 and CDR2 (germline): GTSNPN, SVGIG (reference sequence). V dropped 4 bases and J dropped 4 bases, with 5 bases sitting between them. The CDR3 reads CAWMGGNTIYF. DNA of the CDR3: TGTGCCTGGATGGGGGGAAACACCATATATTTT.

This chain joins TRBV7-9 and TRBJ2-5, with a weak D call TRBD2 (5 bases). Deletions cut 7 bases from V and 5 bases from J, with 14 bases between. Germline V gene sequence: CDR1 SEHNR, CDR2 FQNEAQ (reference sequence). This CDR3 spans 13 amino acids. CDR3 residues: CASTPPSYETQYF. CDR3 nucleotide sequence: TGTGCCAGCACCCCCCCTAGCTACGAGACCCAGTACTTC.

The rearrangement uses TRBV15 and TRBJ2-7; D is possibly TRBD1 (5 bases). Germline V gene data show CDR1 as LNHNV and CDR2 as YYDKDF (reference sequence). Trimming removed 0 bases at V and 2 bases at J, with 8 bases between. This CDR3 region has 14 residues. This CDR3 is CATSRERGPYEQYF. CDR3 DNA: TGTGCCACCAGCAGAGAAAGGGGCCCCTACGAGCAGTACTTC.

The table lists this clone with a count of one. This chain connects TRBV4-3 to TRBJ1-2; no reliable D call. From germline, CDR1 is LGHNA and CDR2 YSLEER. The CDR3 loop spans 15 amino acids. Trimming took 0 bases from V and 4 from J, leaving 12 bases between them. The CDR3 region has the DNA TGCGCCAGCAGCCAAGAAAAGGGTCGGGCCTATGGCTACACCTTC. Its translation is CASSQEKGRAYGYTF.

This clone has only one observation. The J gene is TRBJ1-5, the V gene TRBV19; tentative D call: TRBD1 (5 bases). V lost 2 bases, J lost 6 bases, and 11 bases lay in between. The CDR3 loop spans 14 amino acids. CDR1 and CDR2 from the germline V gene are LNHDA and SQIVND (reference sequence). The CDR3 DNA reads TGTGCCAGTAGTATACCAGGGCGGGGTCAGCCCCAGCATTTT. This translates into CASSIPGRGQPQHF.

The V call is TRBV19, the J call TRBJ2-5; TRBD2 matches at 10 bases. The length of the CDR3 is 16 residues. The V gene end was trimmed by 4 bases and the J gene end by 5 bases; junction bases not matched to a gene: 10. Germline CDR1 and CDR2: LNHDA and SQIVND (reference sequence). CDR3 DNA: TGTGCCAGTAGTACCTCTACTAGCGGGAAGGGGGAGACCCAGTACTTC. The encoded protein is CASSTSTSGKGETQYF.

The rearrangement joins TRBV5-1 to TRBJ2-1; D is possibly TRBD2 (5 bases). This CDR3 is built from 15 residues. Trimming shortened V by 1 base and J by 4 bases, and 12 bases separated the two germline ends. The germline V gene has CDR1 SGHRS and CDR2 YFSETQ. CDR3 DNA: TGCGCCAGCAGCTTGACCCGGACTTTGTACAATGAGCAGTTCTTC. This encodes CASSLTRTLYNEQFF.

This chain's CDR3 is CASSLRLKYGYTF. CDR3 sequence (DNA): TGCGCCAGCAGCTTGCGGCTGAAGTATGGCTACACCTTC. The chain is built from TRBV5-1 and TRBJ1-2; D uncertain. CDR1 SGHRS and CDR2 YFSETQ come from the germline V gene. Deletions cut 1 base from V and 5 bases from J, with 9 bases between. The CDR3 has 13 residues.

The genes are TRBV27 and TRBJ2-2, with D perhaps being TRBD1 or TRBD2 (5 bases each). This CDR3 is 15 amino acids long. Between the trimmed V and J ends, which lost 7 bases and 3 bases, there was a span of 15 bases. Germline V gene sequence: CDR1 MNHEY, CDR2 SMNVEV (reference sequence). The CDR3 coding sequence is TGTGCCAGCACACTACGGGACCCAGACACCGGGGAGCTGTTTTTT. Its protein is CASTLRDPDTGELFF.

As for this clone: Other DNA sequences in this specimen translate into the identical CDR3. The rearrangement uses TRBV30 and TRBJ1-1; no firm D call. Germline CDR1 is GTSNPN and CDR2 is SVGIG (reference sequence). Trimming pared 4 bases from V and 8 bases from J, leaving 2 bases between. The CDR3 has 8 residues. CDR3 DNA: TGTGCCTGGAACGAAGCTTTCTTT. This sequence encodes CAWNEAFF.

This sequence joins TRBV5-5 and TRBJ2-1, with D tentatively TRBD1 (5 bases). The V gene lost 4 bases and the J gene lost 0 bases, with 8 bases spanning the gap. Germline lookup yields CDR1 SGHKS and CDR2 YYEKEE (reference sequence). The CDR3 contains 14 residues. The CDR3 nucleotides read TGTGCCAGCAGCCACAGGAGCTCCTACAATGAGCAGTTCTTC. Protein sequence: CASSHRSSYNEQFF.